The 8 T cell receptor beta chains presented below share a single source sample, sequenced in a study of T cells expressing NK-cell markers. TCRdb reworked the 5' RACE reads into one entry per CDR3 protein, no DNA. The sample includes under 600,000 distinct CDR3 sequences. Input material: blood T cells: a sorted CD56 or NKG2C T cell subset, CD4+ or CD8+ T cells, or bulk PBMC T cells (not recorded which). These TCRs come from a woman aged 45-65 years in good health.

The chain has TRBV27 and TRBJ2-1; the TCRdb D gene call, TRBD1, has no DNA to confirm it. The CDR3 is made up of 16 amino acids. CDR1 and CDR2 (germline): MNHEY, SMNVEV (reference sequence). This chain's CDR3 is CASSLWGGGVYNEQFF.

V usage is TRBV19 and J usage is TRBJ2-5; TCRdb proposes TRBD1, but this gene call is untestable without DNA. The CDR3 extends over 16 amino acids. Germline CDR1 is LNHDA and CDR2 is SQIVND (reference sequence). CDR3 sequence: CASSIFGAGNQETQYF. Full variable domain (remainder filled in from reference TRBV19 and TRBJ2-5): DGGITQSPKYLFRKEGQNVTLSCEQNLNHDAMYWYRQDPGQGLRLIYYSQIVNDFQKGDIAEGYSVSREKKESFPLTVTSAQKNPTAFYLCASSIFGAGNQETQYFGPGTRLLVL.

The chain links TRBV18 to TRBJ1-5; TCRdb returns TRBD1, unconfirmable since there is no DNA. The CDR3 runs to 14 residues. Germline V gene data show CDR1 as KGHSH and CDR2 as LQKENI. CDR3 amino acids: CASSPGTANQPQHF.

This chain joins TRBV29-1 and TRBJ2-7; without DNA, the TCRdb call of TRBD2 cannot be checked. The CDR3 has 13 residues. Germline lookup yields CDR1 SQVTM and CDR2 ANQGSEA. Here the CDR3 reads CSVAVSRAGEQYF.

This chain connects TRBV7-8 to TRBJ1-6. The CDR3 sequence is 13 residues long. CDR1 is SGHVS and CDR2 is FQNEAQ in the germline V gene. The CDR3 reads CASSLVVGAPLHF.

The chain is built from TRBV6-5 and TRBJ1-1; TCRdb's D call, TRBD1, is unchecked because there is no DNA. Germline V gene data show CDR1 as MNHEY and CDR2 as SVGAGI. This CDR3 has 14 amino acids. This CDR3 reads CASSSGQMNTEAFF.

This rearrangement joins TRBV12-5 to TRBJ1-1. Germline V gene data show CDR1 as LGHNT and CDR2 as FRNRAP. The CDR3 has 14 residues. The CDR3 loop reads CASGLAVKNTEAFF. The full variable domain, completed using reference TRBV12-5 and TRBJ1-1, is DARVTQTPRHKVTEMGQEVTMRCQPILGHNTVFWYRQTMMQGLELLAYFRNRAPLDDSGMPKDRFSAEMPDATLATLKIQPSEPRDSAVYFCASGLAVKNTEAFFGQGTRLTVV.

This CDR3 reads CASSVYGSGGDTQYF. This chain connects TRBV7-3 to TRBJ2-3; TCRdb gives TRBD1 as the D gene, but with no DNA this cannot be confirmed. The CDR3 sequence is 15 residues long. Germline V gene lookup returns CDR1 SGHTA and CDR2 FQGTGA.